A selection of T cell receptor beta chains follows, all from one sample in a study of blood T cell repertoires in COVID-19. Using immunoSEQ multiplex PCR, the repertoire was profiled, and TCRdb retains in-frame clones only, with some absent. The sample carries 40,000 or so clones, roughly 85% recorded once. The sample was peripheral blood. Receptor source: a man aged 40-50 years with active COVID-19. The CDR3 runs from the conserved cysteine through the conserved F or W. The order of the fields is J gene, clone size, D gene, V gene, CDR3 protein, CDR3 DNA. The D gene is left open where the match is weak. The listing skips clone size in some rows; elsewhere it reads once, few, many or a size class.

TRBJ2-6 . . TRBV6-1 CASSESPHRAGANVLTF TGTGCCAGCAGTGAAAGCCCTCACAGGGCTGGGGCCAACGTCCTGACTTTC
TRBJ2-3 . TRBD2 TRBV3-1/TRBV3-2 CASSQAPSGRGADTQYF TGTGCCAGCAGCCAAGCCCCTAGCGGGAGGGGGGCAGATACGCAGTATTTT
TRBJ2-1 once TRBD2 TRBV7-9 CASSSETSRNEQFF TGTGCCAGCAGCTCTGAGACTAGCCGCAATGAGCAGTTCTTC
TRBJ2-7 . TRBD2 TRBV5-6 CASSSLKWGGPSYEQYF TGTGCCAGCAGCTCCTTGAAGTGGGGGGGTCCGTCCTACGAGCAGTACTTC
TRBJ2-1 . . TRBV5-4 CASSLTTSNEQFF TGTGCCAGCAGCCTGACCACTAGCAATGAGCAGTTCTTC
TRBJ2-1 . TRBD2 TRBV9 CASSPRLAGAYNEQFF TGTGCCAGCAGCCCGCGTCTAGCGGGAGCTTACAATGAGCAGTTCTTC
TRBJ2-4 . TRBD1 TRBV5-4 CASSPSQGFKNIQYF TGTGCCAGCAGCCCCTCACAGGGGTTCAAAAACATTCAGTACTTC
TRBJ2-1 once . TRBV28 CASSEAVAGYNEQFF TGTGCCAGCAGTGAAGCGGTGGCTGGTTACAATGAGCAGTTCTTC
TRBJ2-7 few TRBD2 TRBV5-4 CASSPDRSSGIRQYF TGTGCCAGCAGTCCCGATAGGAGTAGCGGGATACGGCAGTACTTC
TRBJ2-1 . TRBD2 TRBV12-5 CASGSGLWREQSATYNEQFF TGTGCTAGTGGTTCGGGCCTATGGCGGGAGCAGAGCGCCACCTACAATGAGCAGTTCTTC
TRBJ2-5 . . TRBV3-1/TRBV3-2 CASSQDLLVPSQYF TGTGCCAGCAGCCAAGATTTGCTAGTTCCGTCCCAGTACTTC
TRBJ2-3 . TRBD2 TRBV5-1 CASSLRTSGSTDTQYF TGCGCCAGCAGCCTACGGACTAGCGGGAGCACAGATACGCAGTATTTT
TRBJ2-3 . TRBD2 TRBV4-1 CASSPTSGRADVGNTQYF TGCGCCAGCAGCCCCACTAGCGGGAGGGCCGACGTGGGGAATACGCAGTATTTT
TRBJ2-3 . TRBD2 TRBV5-1 CASWGSGTPTDTQYF TGCGCCAGCTGGGGTAGCGGGACTCCCACAGATACGCAGTATTTT
TRBJ1-1 . . TRBV7-3 CASSTNPGPNTEAFF TGTGCCAGCAGCACCAACCCTGGGCCGAACACTGAAGCTTTCTTT
TRBJ2-1 . TRBD1 TRBV6-1 CASSEDRGHHNEQFF TGTGCCAGCAGTGAGGACAGGGGGCATCACAATGAGCAGTTCTTC
TRBJ1-5 . TRBD1 TRBV15 CATSRMGQGLNQPQHF TGTGCCACCAGCAGGATGGGACAGGGACTCAATCAGCCCCAGCATTTT
TRBJ1-5 . . TRBV27 CASSRTDSNQPQHF TGTGCCAGCAGCCGGACAGATAGCAATCAGCCCCAGCATTTT
TRBJ2-7 . TRBD1 TRBV11-3 CASADRGQSEQYF TGTGCCAGCGCTGACAGGGGGCAAAGCGAGCAGTACTTC
TRBJ1-1 . TRBD1 TRBV6-5 CASIQTGANTEAFF TGTGCCAGCATCCAGACAGGGGCAAACACTGAAGCTTTCTTT
TRBJ2-7 . . TRBV28 CASSLRREQYF TGTGCCAGCAGTTTAAGGAGGGAGCAGTACTTC
TRBJ1-1 . TRBD1 TRBV25-1 CASRDRGVGEAFF TGTGCCAGTCGGGACAGGGGTGTAGGAGAAGCTTTCTTT
TRBJ2-4 . . TRBV6-6 CASLDHLQGAKNIQYF TGTGCCAGCCTCGATCACTTACAGGGAGCCAAAAACATTCAGTACTTC
TRBJ1-1 . . TRBV11-2 CATQGGTEAFF TGTGCCACCCAGGGAGGAACTGAAGCTTTCTTT
TRBJ1-2 few TRBD1 TRBV24-1 CATSDRGTGLYGYTF TGTGCCACCAGTGATAGGGGGACAGGGCTCTATGGCTACACCTTC
TRBJ2-3 . TRBD2 TRBV7-8 CASSPWVAGVTDTQYF TGTGCCAGCAGCCCTTGGGTAGCGGGAGTCACAGATACGCAGTATTTT
TRBJ2-1 . TRBD2 TRBV5-1 CASSLTSGSRNEQFF TGCGCCAGCAGCTTAACTAGCGGGAGTCGCAATGAGCAGTTCTTC
TRBJ2-7 . . TRBV3-1/TRBV3-2 CASSPSDSPYEQYF TGTGCCAGCAGCCCCTCGGACAGCCCCTACGAGCAGTACTTC
TRBJ2-3 . . TRBV21-1 CASRPAGQDTDTQYF TGTGCCAGCAGGCCGGCAGGACAAGACACAGATACGCAGTATTTT
TRBJ1-5 . TRBD1 TRBV28 CASSSPGTGFGQPQHF TGTGCCAGCAGTTCCCCCGGGACAGGGTTCGGGCAGCCCCAGCATTTT
TRBJ1-1 once TRBD1 TRBV3-1/TRBV3-2 CASSQGAGGMTEAFF TGTGCCAGCAGCCAAGGGGCAGGGGGCATGACTGAAGCTTTCTTT
TRBJ1-2 once TRBD1 TRBV18 CASSPSGQTYGYTF TGTGCCAGCTCACCTTCGGGACAGACCTATGGCTACACCTTC
TRBJ1-6 . . TRBV7-8 CASSSRPTAYNSPLHF TGTGCCAGCAGCTCCCGGCCCACAGCCTATAATTCACCCCTCCACTTT
TRBJ1-5 once . TRBV6-1 CASSGQGREFGRRHQPQHF TGTGCCAGCAGTGGTCAGGGAAGGGAATTTGGAAGGCGTCATCAGCCCCAGCATTTT
TRBJ1-1 . TRBD1 TRBV28 CASRGTGRTEAFF TGTGCCAGCAGGGGGACAGGGAGGACTGAAGCTTTCTTT
TRBJ2-3 few TRBD2 TRBV7-3 CASSLTSGEADTQYF TGTGCCAGCAGCTTGACTAGCGGGGAGGCAGATACGCAGTATTTT
TRBJ2-1 . TRBD2 TRBV18 CASSSRGRGNEQFF TGTGCCAGCTCATCCCGGGGGAGGGGTAATGAGCAGTTCTTC
TRBJ2-3 . . TRBV2 CASRKTDTQYF TGTGCCAGCCGTAAAACTGATACGCAGTATTTT
TRBJ2-6 . TRBD1 TRBV7-9 CASSGTRGRVVSGANVLTF TGTGCCAGCAGCGGAACCAGGGGGCGCGTGGTCTCTGGGGCCAACGTCCTGACTTTC
TRBJ2-1 . TRBD2 TRBV7-3 CASSATLAGLFNEQFF TGTGCCAGCAGCGCCACCCTAGCGGGGCTTTTCAATGAGCAGTTCTTC